These 26 T cell receptor beta chains originate from one sample sequenced in a study of human T cells and chemical hapten exposure. Stated time point: patch test 1, 2 weeks after DPC sensitization. Treatment: therapeutic diphenylcyclopropenone sensitization with weekly scalp DPC. TCRdb processed the RACE reads anew with MiXCR; each CDR3 protein has one entry. This sample yields approximately 82,000 distinct CDR3 sequences, of which about an eighth are seen a single time; about 3.5% belongs to the top ten. Sequenced material: whole blood, taken in connection with sensitization to the hapten diphenylcyclopropenone (DPC). The receptors here all came from an older woman with alopecia areata. Some clones in this sample may be carry-over from other donors' samples.

The genes are TRBV18 and TRBJ1-5; unclear D gene. CDR1 KGHSH and CDR2 LQKENI come from the germline V gene. With 2 bases removed from V and 0 bases from J, the gap between germline ends came to 8 bases. The CDR3 consists of 15 residues. The CDR3 DNA follows: TGTGCCAGCTCACCATCCGGACCTAGCAATCAGCCCCAGCATTTT. It yields the protein CASSPSGPSNQPQHF.

The chain carries TRBV5-4 and TRBJ2-5; TRBD2 agrees at 15 bases. The V segment lost 4 bases and the J segment 5 bases; nucleotides outside the gene matches: 6. CDR1 is SGHNT, CDR2 YYREEE, per germline (reference sequence). This CDR3 has 16 amino acids. The CDR3 region is CASSPGLAGGRETQYF. The DNA for the CDR3 is TGTGCCAGCAGCCCGGGACTAGCGGGGGGTAGGGAGACCCAGTACTTC.

This clonotype showed up just a few times. The chain carries TRBV7-6 and TRBJ1-2; unclear D gene. From germline, CDR1 is SGHVS and CDR2 FNYEAQ. This CDR3 has 12 amino acids. V was pared by 1 base and J by 8 bases, with 8 bases between. CDR3 sequence (DNA): TGTGCCAGCAGCTTAGGGGGTTTCGGCTACACCTTC. It is translated as CASSLGGFGYTF.

V is TRBV29-1 and J is TRBJ1-1, with D perhaps matching TRBD1 (5 bases). Germline V CDR1 and CDR2: SQVTM, ANQGSEA. The CDR3 consists of 16 residues. Trimming shortened V by 3 bases and J by 4 bases, and 21 bases separated the two germline ends. In DNA, the CDR3 is TGCAGCGTTGACCTCCGGGACGGGGGACGGAGCACTGAAGCTTTCTTT. This gives the protein CSVDLRDGGRSTEAFF.

In this sample, this clonotype turned up many times. CDR3 nucleotides: TGCAGCGTTGCAGCAGGGTTAGCTGGGGCCAACGTCCTGACTTTC. It specifies CSVAAGLAGANVLTF. The V call is TRBV29-1, the J call TRBJ2-6; a possible D gene is TRBD1 (5 bases). The length of the CDR3 is 15 residues. Germline CDR1 SQVTM, CDR2 ANQGSEA. The V end was cut by 4 bases, the J end by 2 bases, with 12 bases between.

This clonotype was recorded at least ten times. CDR3 in DNA: TGTGCCAGCAGTTTGGACAGAACTAGCAATCAGCCCCAGCATTTT. It yields the protein CASSLDRTSNQPQHF. V is TRBV2 and J is TRBJ1-5; D may be TRBD1 (6 bases). There are 15 residues in the CDR3. Trimming pared 5 bases from V and 0 bases from J, leaving 11 bases between. CDR1 and CDR2 (germline): SNHLY, FYNNEI. Full variable domain (rest looked up from reference TRBV2 and TRBJ1-5): EPEVTQTPSHQVTQMGQEVILRCVPISNHLYFYWYRQILGQKVEFLVSFYNNEISEKSEIFDDQFSVERPDGSNFTLKIRSTKLEDSAMYFCASSLDRTSNQPQHFGDGTRLSIL.

This clonotype turned up a few times. V gene TRBV29-1 combines with J gene TRBJ2-2, with D uncertain. Germline values: CDR1 SQVTM, CDR2 ANQGSEA. The CDR3 covers 15 residues. V dropped 3 bases and J dropped 3 bases, with 14 bases sitting between them. Here the CDR3 DNA reads TGCAGCGTTGATCCGGCCAGTCCCTACACCGGGGAGCTGTTTTTT. Encoded protein: CSVDPASPYTGELFF.

This clonotype has ten or more counts. The chain couples TRBV15 to TRBJ1-1; no clear D gene. CDR1 and CDR2 (germline): LNHNV, YYDKDF (reference sequence). Trimming took off 0 bases at V and 6 bases at J, with 14 bases between the two ends. CDR3 length equals 15 residues. CDR3 amino acids: CATSRDYGERAEAFF. The CDR3 DNA reads TGTGCCACCAGCAGAGATTACGGGGAAAGGGCTGAAGCTTTCTTT.

This chain connects TRBV7-8 to TRBJ2-2; 9 positions agree with TRBD1. The CDR3 runs to 17 residues. Germline-derived CDR1 and CDR2 are SGHVS and FQNEAQ. Unmatched junction bases numbered 2, after V lost 0 bases and J lost 0 bases. The CDR3 protein is CASSLARDRANTGELFF. In DNA, the CDR3 is TGTGCCAGCAGCTTAGCGCGGGACAGGGCGAACACCGGGGAGCTGTTTTTT.

This clonotype was detected ten times or more. The V gene is TRBV29-1, the J gene TRBJ2-7, with D uncertain. V was cut by 1 base and J by 9 bases, with 10 bases left in between. The germline V gene has CDR1 SQVTM and CDR2 ANQGSEA. There are 11 residues in the CDR3. The CDR3 is CSVEVSTAQYF. The CDR3 nucleotides are TGCAGCGTTGAAGTATCGACTGCGCAGTACTTC.

Ten or more counts support this clonotype. The chain couples TRBV20-1 to TRBJ2-1; 10 bases are a match to TRBD2. The V gene's germline CDR1 is DFQATT and CDR2 SNEGSKA (reference sequence). Losses at the gene ends were 3 bases for V and 7 bases for J; bases not matched to a gene: 12. This CDR3 is built from 16 residues. CDR3 sequence (DNA): TGCAGTGCTAGTAGTAGCGGGGGGCCGCTGGAGAATGAGCAGTTCTTC. Translation gives CSASSSGGPLENEQFF.

This clonotype has ten or more counts. The rearrangement joins TRBV10-2 to TRBJ2-2; 9 bases are shared with TRBD1. The trim removed 11 bases at V and 5 bases at J, leaving 12 bases unmatched. Germline values: CDR1 WSHSY, CDR2 SAAADI. The CDR3 contains 15 residues. CDR3 loop: CAGATGGFSTGELFF. In DNA form, the CDR3 reads TGCGCCGGAGCGACAGGGGGTTTTAGTACCGGGGAGCTGTTTTTT.

The sample holds a few counts of this clonotype. The chain carries TRBV29-1 and TRBJ2-7; D is uncertain. The germline CDR1 and CDR2 sequences are SQVTM and ANQGSEA. The CDR3 contains 11 residues. Trimming left V 4 bases short and J 4 bases short, with 8 bases between. The DNA for the CDR3 is TGCAGCGTTGCGGACGGGTACGAGCAGTACTTC. Encoded protein: CSVADGYEQYF.

V gene TRBV7-2 combines with J gene TRBJ1-5; the D is unclear. The V and J ends lost 5 bases and 3 bases respectively, with 8 bases between them. CDR1 and CDR2 (germline): SGHTA, FQGNSA. This CDR3 is 13 amino acids long. CDR3 protein: CASSINPNQPQHF. The CDR3 DNA reads TGTGCCAGCAGCATAAACCCCAATCAGCCCCAGCATTTT.

In this sample, this clonotype turned up many times. V usage is TRBV10-3 and J usage is TRBJ2-3, with TRBD2 matching over 7 bases. Germline V gene sequence: CDR1 ENHRY, CDR2 SYGVKD. The length of the CDR3 is 14 residues. The junction had 3 bases not matched to a gene; V was cut back by 4 bases and J by 2 bases. CDR3: CAISGGLHTDTQYF. DNA of the CDR3: TGTGCCATCAGTGGGGGACTACACACAGATACGCAGTATTTT.

With regard to this clonotype: A read error may produce the germline difference seen at one junction end. The rearrangement links TRBV20-1 to TRBJ2-1; weak D call: TRBD1 (7 bases). From germline, CDR1 is DFQATT and CDR2 SNEGSKA (reference sequence). CDR3 size: 15 residues. The CDR3 nucleotides read TGCAGTGGGTTGGCGGGACAGCAATCCTCCAATGAGCAGTTCTTC. It yields the protein CSGLAGQQSSNEQFF.

This clonotype was recorded many times. The chain recombines TRBV18 with TRBJ2-7; D perhaps matches TRBD2 (5 bases). V was shortened by 10 bases and J by 7 bases, with 26 bases between the two germline ends. Germline V lookup: CDR1 KGHSH, CDR2 LQKENI. The CDR3 consists of 15 residues. The CDR3 reads CATTLNRLSPGEQYF. In DNA form, the CDR3 reads TGTGCCACCACTTTAAACCGACTATCCCCCGGGGAGCAGTACTTC.

The table lists this clonotype with a few counts. The chain joins TRBV2 to TRBJ1-5, with D tentatively TRBD1 (5 bases). This CDR3 comprises 16 residues. CDR1 is SNHLY and CDR2 is FYNNEI in the germline V gene. Trimming left V 6 bases short and J 3 bases short, with 18 bases between. The CDR3 sequence is CASRGDSLGINQPQHF. The CDR3 DNA follows: TGTGCCAGCAGGGGGGACTCCCTGGGAATCAATCAGCCCCAGCATTTT.

V is TRBV12-3 or TRBV12-4 and J is TRBJ2-7; either TRBD1 or TRBD2 may supply D (6 bases each). V lost 7 bases, J lost 5 bases, and 15 bases lay in between. This CDR3 region has 13 residues. The CDR3 is CASTRLGGHEQYF. CDR3 DNA sequence: TGTGCCAGCACCAGATTAGGGGGGCACGAGCAGTACTTC.

This clonotype came up a few times. The CDR3 protein is CSVALSDGYGYTF. CDR3 coding DNA: TGCAGCGTTGCCCTATCGGACGGGTATGGCTACACCTTC. The chain employs TRBV29-1 and TRBJ1-2; D is uncertain. This CDR3 is 13 amino acids long. Germline V lookup: CDR1 SQVTM, CDR2 ANQGSEA. The V end was cut by 4 bases, the J end by 5 bases, with 14 bases between.

DNA for the CDR3: TGCGCCAGCAGTGACCCGGACACTGAAGCTTTCTTT. Encoded protein: CASSDPDTEAFF. The V gene is TRBV10-1, the J gene TRBJ1-1; D not resolved. Germline lookup yields CDR1 WNHNN and CDR2 SYGVQD (reference sequence). V gave up 3 bases and J gave up 3 bases, with 5 bases separating them. This CDR3 has 12 residues.

At least ten counts were recorded for this clonotype. In DNA form, the CDR3 reads TGTGCCAGCAGCTTATCGGAGGGAGTAAACACTGAAGCTTTCTTT. Translation gives CASSLSEGVNTEAFF. The V gene is TRBV7-3, the J gene TRBJ1-1, with D uncertain. This CDR3 comprises 15 residues. Looked up from germline, CDR1 is SGHTA and CDR2 is FQGTGA. The V gene lost 2 bases and the J gene lost 2 bases, with 12 bases spanning the gap.

This clonotype has more than one count but fewer than ten. The genes are TRBV7-9 and TRBJ2-3; D not resolved. The CDR3 totals 13 residues. V shed 5 bases and J shed 6 bases, with 12 bases lying between them. CDR1 and CDR2 (germline): SEHNR, FQNEAQ (reference sequence). CDR3 sequence reads: CASSPPTWDTQYF. The CDR3 DNA sequence: TGTGCCAGCAGCCCACCAACCTGGGATACGCAGTATTTT.

This clonotype was seen ten or more times. J is TRBJ2-2 and V is TRBV5-1; 8 bases are a match to TRBD2. With 0 bases clipped from V and 5 bases from J, the junction kept 12 bases outside the gene matches. The CDR3 totals 18 residues. Per the germline V gene, CDR1 is SGHRS and CDR2 is YFSETQ. This CDR3 is CASSLGGLAGPTTGELFF. The CDR3 DNA reads as TGCGCCAGCAGCTTGGGTGGCCTAGCGGGTCCCACGACCGGGGAGCTGTTTTTT.

The chain uses TRBV15 and TRBJ2-4; 10 nucleotides align to TRBD2. Germline values: CDR1 LNHNV, CDR2 YYDKDF (reference sequence). The J segment lost 0 bases and the V segment lost 3 bases, leaving 14 bases of the junction unmatched. This CDR3 has 20 residues. The CDR3 spells CATSSRAGTSANQAKNIQYF. CDR3 sequence (DNA): TGTGCCACCAGCAGTAGGGCCGGGACTAGCGCCAACCAAGCCAAAAACATTCAGTACTTC. Filled out from reference TRBV15 and TRBJ2-4, the complete variable domain reads DAMVIQNPRYQVTQFGKPVTLSCSQTLNHNVMYWYQQKSSQAPKLLFHYYDKDFNNEADTPDNFQSRRPNTSFCFLDIRSPGLGDTAMYLCATSSRAGTSANQAKNIQYFGAGTRLSVL.

Details on this clonotype: A much larger clone differs from this one at a single base, so this may be a read error. The CDR3 loop reads CACSNPGHLNTEAFF. The CDR3 DNA follows: TGTGCCTGCAGTAACCCGGGACATCTGAACACTGAAGCTTTCTTT. This chain connects TRBV2 to TRBJ1-1, with a weak D call TRBD1 (6 bases). Per the germline V gene, CDR1 is SNHLY and CDR2 is FYNNEI. The CDR3 is made up of 15 amino acids.